This entry lists 27 T cell receptor beta chains sequenced from one sample in a study of STAT5B mutations in CD4+ large granular lymphocyte leukemia. Clones were read by immunoSEQ multiplex PCR, and TCRdb kept only the in-frame ones, dropping some. The table includes some 40,000 clones, 80% to 90% detected once. The sample comprised CD4+ T cells from blood buffy coats. These receptor sequences come from a human donor in good health.

The chain couples TRBV6-1 to TRBJ1-2, with D maybe TRBD1 (5 bases). V lost 11 bases, J lost 0 bases, and 13 bases lay in between. The CDR3 is 13 residues long. The germline V gene has CDR1 MNHNS and CDR2 SASEGT. CDR3 nucleotides: TGTGCCGGGACGCGGGCGGCTAACTATGGCTACACCTTC. It codes for CAGTRAANYGYTF.

J is TRBJ2-7 and V is TRBV19, with TRBD1 matching over 9 bases. Trimming took 3 bases from V and 2 from J; bases not matched to a gene: 5. CDR1 is LNHDA, CDR2 SQIVND, per germline (reference sequence). This CDR3 has 15 amino acids. CDR3 amino acids: CASSIAGQGTYEQYF. The CDR3, as DNA: TGTGCCAGTAGTATCGCGGGACAGGGAACCTACGAGCAGTACTTC.

The table lists this clone with a count of one. The chain is built from TRBV7-6 and TRBJ2-7, with a weak D call TRBD2 (7 bases). This CDR3 has 19 residues. V was cut by 5 bases and J by 0 bases, with 26 bases left in between. CDR1 is SGHVS and CDR2 is FNYEAQ in the germline V gene. CDR3 residues: CASSTPKGPSGTSSYEQYF. CDR3 in DNA: TGTGCCAGCAGCACCCCTAAGGGACCGAGCGGGACAAGCTCCTACGAGCAGTACTTC.

The V call is TRBV28, the J call TRBJ2-7; 7 bases map to TRBD1. The CDR3 extends over 14 amino acids. V was pared by 3 bases and J by 2 bases, with 4 bases of the junction left unmatched. The germline V gene encodes CDR1 MDHEN and CDR2 SYDVKM. The CDR3 here is CASSLPGQPYEQYF. CDR3 nucleotides: TGTGCCAGCAGTTTGCCGGGACAGCCCTACGAGCAGTACTTC. The entire variable domain, with the rest obtained from reference TRBV28 and TRBJ2-7, is as follows: DVKVTQSSRYLVKRTGEKVFLECVQDMDHENMFWYRQDPGLGLRLIYFSYDVKMKEKGDIPEGYSVSREKKERFSLILESASTNQTSMYLCASSLPGQPYEQYFGPGTRLTVT.

The chain combines TRBV5-1 with TRBJ1-3, with D unresolved. The CDR3 is made up of 12 amino acids. Germline lookup yields CDR1 SGHRS and CDR2 YFSETQ. V gave up 0 bases and J gave up 9 bases, with 7 bases separating them. CDR3 loop: CASSLVGSTIYF. DNA for the CDR3: TGCGCCAGCAGCTTGGTAGGATCCACCATATATTTT. Full variable domain (rest looked up from reference TRBV5-1 and TRBJ1-3): KAGVTQTPRYLIKTRGQQVTLSCSPISGHRSVSWYQQTPGQGLQFLFEYFSETQRNKGNFPGRFSGRQFSNSRSEMNVSTLELGDSALYLCASSLVGSTIYFGEGSWLTVV.

This chain links TRBV10-3 with TRBJ1-4; 7 bases fit TRBD1. Germline loops: CDR1 ENHRY, CDR2 SYGVKD. CDR3 size: 14 residues. Unmatched junction bases numbered 7, after V lost 8 bases and J lost 4 bases. DNA for the CDR3: TGTGCCATCGGGGGGGACAGAAATAATGAAAAACTGTTTTTT. Its translation: CAIGGDRNNEKLFF.

The chain carries TRBV6-5 and TRBJ2-7; D remains unclear. V lost 2 bases and J 4 bases, leaving 12 bases between the germline ends. The CDR3 length is 14 residues. CDR1 and CDR2 from the germline V gene are MNHEY and SVGAGI. The CDR3 sequence is CASSYLDTQYEQYF. The DNA for the CDR3 is TGTGCCAGCAGTTACCTTGACACACAATACGAGCAGTACTTC.

The chain couples TRBV28 to TRBJ1-1, with 7 bases lining up with TRBD1. CDR3 length: 13 amino acids. In germline, CDR1 is MDHEN, CDR2 SYDVKM. V lost 7 bases, J lost 3 bases, and 5 bases stayed unmatched. CDR3 DNA: TGTGCCAGCACCCCACAGGGGTACACTGAAGCTTTCTTT. It encodes CASTPQGYTEAFF. Full variable domain (outside the CDR3, taken from reference TRBV28 and TRBJ1-1): DVKVTQSSRYLVKRTGEKVFLECVQDMDHENMFWYRQDPGLGLRLIYFSYDVKMKEKGDIPEGYSVSREKKERFSLILESASTNQTSMYLCASTPQGYTEAFFGQGTRLTVV.

CDR3 sequence (DNA): TGTGCCAGCAATCACCCGGGGGTTCAGTTCTTC. Protein sequence: CASNHPGVQFF. The J gene is TRBJ2-1, the V gene TRBV7-3; D might be TRBD2 (6 bases). CDR1 is SGHTA and CDR2 is FQGTGA in the germline V gene. Trimming cost V 7 bases and J 13 bases, with 14 bases left between them. CDR3 length equals 11 residues.

V and J are TRBV28 and TRBJ2-1; 13 nucleotides align to TRBD2. The junction had 6 bases not matched to a gene; V was cut back by 7 bases and J by 3 bases. The CDR3 runs to 16 residues. Looked up from germline, CDR1 is MDHEN and CDR2 is SYDVKM. The CDR3 region is CASTLTSGRIYNEQFF. The CDR3 DNA sequence: TGTGCCAGCACCTTGACTAGCGGGAGGATCTACAATGAGCAGTTCTTC.

This chain links TRBV7-3 with TRBJ2-7; D may match TRBD1 or TRBD2 (5 bases each). Germline CDR1 SGHTA, CDR2 FQGTGA. This CDR3 comprises 13 residues. V was trimmed by 1 base and J by 3 bases, leaving 7 bases between them. CDR3 DNA sequence: TGTGCCAGCAGCTTAAGGGGGAACTACGAGCAGTACTTC. Translation gives CASSLRGNYEQYF. Filled out from reference TRBV7-3 and TRBJ2-7, the complete variable domain reads GAGVSQTPSNKVTEKGKYVELRCDPISGHTALYWYRQSLGQGPEFLIYFQGTGAADDSGLPNDRFFAVRPEGSVSTLKIQRTERGDSAVYLCASSLRGNYEQYFGPGTRLTVT.

V and J are TRBV27 and TRBJ1-5; D possibly corresponds to TRBD1 (5 bases). Trimming left V 5 bases short and J 4 bases short, with 15 bases between. Germline CDR1 reads MNHEY; CDR2 reads SMNVEV (reference sequence). The CDR3 is 15 amino acids. The CDR3 DNA reads TGTGCCAGCAGTCCCCCAGGGCGACAGAATCAGCCCCAGCATTTT. Translation: CASSPPGRQNQPQHF.

The chain links TRBV28 to TRBJ1-4; a possible D gene is TRBD1 (5 bases). This CDR3 comprises 13 residues. Trimming left V 3 bases short and J 7 bases short, with 9 bases between. Looked up from germline, CDR1 is MDHEN and CDR2 is SYDVKM. The CDR3 bases are TGTGCCAGCAGTTTCCAGGGAGGTGAAAAACTGTTTTTT. Encoded protein: CASSFQGGEKLFF.

The rearrangement uses TRBV4-3 and TRBJ2-7; 14 bases match TRBD2. This CDR3 spans 17 amino acids. CDR1 and CDR2 from the germline V gene are LGHNA and YSLEER. The V segment lost 4 bases and the J segment 4 bases; nucleotides outside the gene matches: 9. CDR3 loop: CASSPSTGTSGRYEQYF. The CDR3 nucleotides read TGCGCCAGCAGCCCATCGACGGGGACTAGCGGGAGATACGAGCAGTACTTC.

The chain combines TRBV7-8 with TRBJ2-7; TRBD1 is a possible D gene (6 bases). V lost 5 bases and J lost 7, with 12 bases in between. The V gene's germline CDR1 is SGHVS and CDR2 FQNEAQ. This CDR3 comprises 12 residues. The CDR3 DNA follows: TGTGCCAGCAGCGGAGCAGGGGAAGAGCAGTACTTC. It translates to CASSGAGEEQYF.

V and J are TRBV5-1 and TRBJ1-1; 8 bases are a match to TRBD1. V was clipped by 6 bases and J by 4 bases; unmatched bases: 11. Germline assignment: CDR1 SGHRS and CDR2 YFSETQ. The CDR3 has 15 residues. Here the CDR3 DNA reads TGCGCCAGCACCCCATCGACAGGGGCGTTCACTGAAGCTTTCTTT. Translation: CASTPSTGAFTEAFF.

The chain is built from TRBV6-5 and TRBJ2-1; 7 bases are shared with TRBD1. CDR1 and CDR2 (germline): MNHEY, SVGAGI. The CDR3 extends over 13 amino acids. The V and J ends lost 6 bases and 9 bases, in that order; junction bases with no gene match: 8. CDR3 coding DNA: TGTGCCAGCAGGAAAACAGGGGTGGGTGAGCAGTTCTTC. Translated: CASRKTGVGEQFF.

The V gene is TRBV7-3, the J gene TRBJ2-2; no definite D call. The CDR3 has 16 residues. Trimming took off 5 bases at V and 0 bases at J, with 13 bases between the two ends. Germline lookup yields CDR1 SGHTA and CDR2 FQGTGA. CDR3 amino acids: CASSPKAAANTGELFF. The CDR3 DNA is TGTGCCAGCAGCCCCAAGGCGGCTGCGAACACCGGGGAGCTGTTTTTT.

The chain couples TRBV29-1 to TRBJ2-4; 9 bases are shared with TRBD2. The CDR3 has 13 residues. Germline-derived CDR1 and CDR2 are SQVTM and ANQGSEA. The V gene end was trimmed by 7 bases and the J gene end by 5 bases; junction bases not matched to a gene: 6. This CDR3 is CSAILAGENIQYF. The CDR3 bases are TGCAGCGCAATATTAGCGGGAGAAAACATTCAGTACTTC.

The chain combines TRBV7-3 with TRBJ2-1; 13 bases match TRBD2. The junction had 3 bases not matched to a gene; V was cut back by 4 bases and J by 9 bases. CDR1 and CDR2 from the germline V gene are SGHTA and FQGTGA. The CDR3 covers 14 residues. This chain's CDR3 is CASSSGLAGSEQFF. The CDR3 DNA reads TGTGCCAGCAGCTCGGGACTAGCGGGATCTGAGCAGTTCTTC.

The rearrangement links TRBV7-8 to TRBJ2-6, with 14 bases lining up with TRBD2. The V segment lost 4 bases and the J segment 0 bases; nucleotides outside the gene matches: 5. Germline assignment: CDR1 SGHVS and CDR2 FQNEAQ. This CDR3 is built from 19 residues. The CDR3: CASSSGTSGRFSGANVLTF. The CDR3 DNA reads TGTGCCAGCAGCTCCGGGACTAGCGGGAGATTCTCTGGGGCCAACGTCCTGACTTTC.

The chain uses TRBV10-3 and TRBJ1-1; 9 nucleotides line up with TRBD1. Germline-derived CDR1 and CDR2 are ENHRY and SYGVKD. This CDR3 contains 14 residues. V shed 7 bases, J shed 4 bases, and the junction held 7 bases outside the gene matches. CDR3 in amino acids: CAITPQGATTEAFF. Written as DNA, the CDR3 is TGTGCCATCACCCCACAGGGGGCGACCACTGAAGCTTTCTTT.

The rearrangement uses TRBV2 and TRBJ1-1; tentative D call: TRBD1 (6 bases). Germline-derived CDR1 and CDR2 are SNHLY and FYNNEI. V lost 7 bases and J lost 1, with 10 bases in between. The CDR3 length is 13 residues. The CDR3 protein is CASTGQWNTEAFF. In nucleotides, the CDR3 is TGTGCCAGCACGGGACAATGGAACACTGAAGCTTTCTTT.

This clone was counted between two and nine times. The V gene is TRBV10-3, the J gene TRBJ1-2; a weak D match, TRBD1 (5 bases). The CDR3 length is 13 residues. Trimming removed 8 bases at V and 7 bases at J, with 17 bases between. Germline-derived CDR1 and CDR2 are ENHRY and SYGVKD. The chain's CDR3 is CAIQAGDGGGYTF. In DNA, the CDR3 is TGTGCCATCCAAGCGGGGGACGGAGGTGGCTACACCTTC.

The CDR3 nucleotides are TGTGCCAGCAGCTTTGGAGGGGGACACACTGAAGCTTTCTTT. It specifies CASSFGGGHTEAFF. The chain uses TRBV7-2 and TRBJ1-1; a possible D gene is TRBD1 (6 bases). V lost 3 bases to trimming and J lost 3 bases, with 11 bases between them. CDR1 is SGHTA and CDR2 is FQGNSA in the germline V gene. The CDR3 length is 14 residues. The complete variable domain, with remaining parts taken from reference TRBV7-2 and TRBJ1-1, reads GAGVSQSPSNKVTEKGKDVELRCDPISGHTALYWYRQSLGQGLEFLIYFQGNSAPDKSGLPSDRFSAERTGGSVSTLTIQRTQQEDSAVYLCASSFGGGHTEAFFGQGTRLTVV.

This rearrangement joins TRBV30 to TRBJ2-5; 7 nucleotides match TRBD2. This CDR3 is built from 12 residues. CDR1 GTSNPN and CDR2 SVGIG come from the germline V gene (reference sequence). J was trimmed by 4 bases and V by 3 bases; bases with no gene match: 2. The chain's CDR3 is CAWRAGRETQYF. The CDR3 DNA follows: TGTGCCTGGAGAGCGGGGCGAGAGACCCAGTACTTC.

The rearrangement uses TRBV7-9 and TRBJ2-1; the D call may be TRBD1 or TRBD2 (5 bases each). The germline gives CDR1 SEHNR, CDR2 FQNEAQ (reference sequence). The CDR3 covers 15 residues. With 5 bases removed from V and 3 bases from J, the gap between germline ends came to 14 bases. In DNA form, the CDR3 reads TGTGCCAGCAGCCCGAGGGACCGTCTCTACAATGAGCAGTTCTTC. Its translation is CASSPRDRLYNEQFF. Variable domain in full (rest from reference TRBV7-9 and TRBJ2-1): DTGVSQNPRHKITKRGQNVTFRCDPISEHNRLYWYRQTLGQGPEFLTYFQNEAQLEKSRLLSDRFSAERPKGSFSTLEIQRTEQGDSAMYLCASSPRDRLYNEQFFGPGTRLTVL.